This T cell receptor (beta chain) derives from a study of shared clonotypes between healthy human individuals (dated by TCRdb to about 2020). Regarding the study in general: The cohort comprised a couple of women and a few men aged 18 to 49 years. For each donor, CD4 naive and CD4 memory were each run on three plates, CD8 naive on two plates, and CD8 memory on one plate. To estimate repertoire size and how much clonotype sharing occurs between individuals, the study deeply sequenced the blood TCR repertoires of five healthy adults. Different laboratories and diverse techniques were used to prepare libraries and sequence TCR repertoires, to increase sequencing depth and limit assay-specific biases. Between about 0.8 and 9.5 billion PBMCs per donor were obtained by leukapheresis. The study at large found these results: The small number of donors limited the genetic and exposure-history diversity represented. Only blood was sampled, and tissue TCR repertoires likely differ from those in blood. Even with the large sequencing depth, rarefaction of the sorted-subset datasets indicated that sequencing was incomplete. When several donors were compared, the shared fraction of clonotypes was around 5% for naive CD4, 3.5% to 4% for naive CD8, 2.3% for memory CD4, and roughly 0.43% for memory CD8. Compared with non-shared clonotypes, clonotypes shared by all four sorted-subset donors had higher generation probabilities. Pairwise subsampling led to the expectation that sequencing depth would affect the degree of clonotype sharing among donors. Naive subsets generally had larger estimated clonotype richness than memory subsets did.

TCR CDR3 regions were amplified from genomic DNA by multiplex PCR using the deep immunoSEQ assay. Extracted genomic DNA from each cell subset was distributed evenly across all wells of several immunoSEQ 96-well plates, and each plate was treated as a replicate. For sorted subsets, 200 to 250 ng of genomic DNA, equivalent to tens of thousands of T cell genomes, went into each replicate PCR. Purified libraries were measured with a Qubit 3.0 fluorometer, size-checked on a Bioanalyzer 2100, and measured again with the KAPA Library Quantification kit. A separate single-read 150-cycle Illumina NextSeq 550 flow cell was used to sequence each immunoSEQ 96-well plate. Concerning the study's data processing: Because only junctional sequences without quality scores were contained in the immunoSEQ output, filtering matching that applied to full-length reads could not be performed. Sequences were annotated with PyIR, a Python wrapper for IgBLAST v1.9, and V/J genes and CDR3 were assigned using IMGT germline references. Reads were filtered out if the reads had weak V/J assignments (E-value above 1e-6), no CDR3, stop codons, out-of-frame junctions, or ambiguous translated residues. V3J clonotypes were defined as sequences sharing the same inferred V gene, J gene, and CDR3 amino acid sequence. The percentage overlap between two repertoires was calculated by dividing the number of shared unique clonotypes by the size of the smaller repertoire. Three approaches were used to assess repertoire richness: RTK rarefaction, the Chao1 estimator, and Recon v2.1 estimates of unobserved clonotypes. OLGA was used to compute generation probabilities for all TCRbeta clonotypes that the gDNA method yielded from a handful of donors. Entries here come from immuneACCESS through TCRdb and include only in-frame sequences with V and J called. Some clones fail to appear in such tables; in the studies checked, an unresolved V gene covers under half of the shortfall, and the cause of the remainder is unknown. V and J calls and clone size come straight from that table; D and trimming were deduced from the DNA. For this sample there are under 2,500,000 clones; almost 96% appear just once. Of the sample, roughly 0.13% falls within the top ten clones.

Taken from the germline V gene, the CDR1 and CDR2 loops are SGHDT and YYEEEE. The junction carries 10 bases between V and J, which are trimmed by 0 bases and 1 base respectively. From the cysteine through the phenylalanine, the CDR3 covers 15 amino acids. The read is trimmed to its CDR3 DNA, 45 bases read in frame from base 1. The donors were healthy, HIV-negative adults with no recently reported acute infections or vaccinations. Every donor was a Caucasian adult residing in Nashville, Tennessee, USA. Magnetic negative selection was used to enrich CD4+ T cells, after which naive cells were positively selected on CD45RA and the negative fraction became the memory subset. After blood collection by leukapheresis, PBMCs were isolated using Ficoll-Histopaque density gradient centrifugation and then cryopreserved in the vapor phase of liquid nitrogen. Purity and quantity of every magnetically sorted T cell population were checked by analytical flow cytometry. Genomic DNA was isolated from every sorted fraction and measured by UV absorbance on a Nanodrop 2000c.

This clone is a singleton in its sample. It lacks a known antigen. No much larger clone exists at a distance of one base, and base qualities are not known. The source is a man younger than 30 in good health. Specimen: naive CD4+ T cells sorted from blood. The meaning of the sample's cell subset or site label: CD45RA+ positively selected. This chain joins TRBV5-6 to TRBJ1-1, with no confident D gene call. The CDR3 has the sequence CASSLVSVSNTEAFF. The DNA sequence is TGTGCCAGCAGCTTGGTGTCAGTATCGAACACTGAAGCTTTCTTT. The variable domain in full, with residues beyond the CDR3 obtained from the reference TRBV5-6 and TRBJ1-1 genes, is DAGVTQSPTHLIKTRGQQVTLRCSPKSGHDTVSWYQQALGQGPQFIFQYYEEEERQRGNFPDRFSGHQFPNYSSELNVNALLLGDSALYLCASSLVSVSNTEAFFGQGTRLTVV.